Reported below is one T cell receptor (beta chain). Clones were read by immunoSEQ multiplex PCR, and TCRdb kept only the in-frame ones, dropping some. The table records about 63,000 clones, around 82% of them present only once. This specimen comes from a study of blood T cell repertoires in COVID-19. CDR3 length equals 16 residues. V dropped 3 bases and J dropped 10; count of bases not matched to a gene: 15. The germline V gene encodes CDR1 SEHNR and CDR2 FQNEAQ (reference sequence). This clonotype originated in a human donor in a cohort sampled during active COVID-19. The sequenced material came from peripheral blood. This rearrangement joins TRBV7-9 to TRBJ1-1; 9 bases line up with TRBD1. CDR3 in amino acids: CASSFALGTGIIGAFF. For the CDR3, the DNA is TGTGCCAGCAGCTTCGCCCTGGGGACAGGGATTATTGGAGCTTTCTTT.